Only one count was recorded for the clone carrying this T cell receptor beta chain. Some clones are missing from TCRdb's copy, which holds only in-frame ones; the method was immunoSEQ multiplex PCR. The repertoire holds about 40,000 clones, approximately 81% seen once, with about 7% in the top ten. This sample is drawn from a study of T cells in localized non-small cell lung cancer. The sequence was collected from a male donor aged 60 or older with stage II lung adenocarcinoma. The specimen was peripheral blood mononuclear cells, collected before any cancer treatment.

CDR3 in amino acids: CASSSAGGSYNEQFF. The CDR3 nucleotides are TGTGCCAGCAGTTCAGCGGGCGGCTCCTACAATGAGCAGTTCTTC. This sequence joins TRBV25-1 and TRBJ2-1, with D perhaps TRBD2 (6 bases). CDR3 size: 15 residues. Per germline, CDR1 MGHDK and CDR2 SYGVNS. V dropped 5 bases and J dropped 0 bases, with 11 bases sitting between them.